This TCR beta chain was recorded in a study of breast tumors, draining lymph nodes, adjacent tissues. TCRdb reprocessed the multiplex PCR reads via MiXCR and lists one record per CDR3 protein. This sample has some 230,000 distinct CDR3 sequences; 34% occur once, and the top ten carry approximately 3.7%. This clonotype was recorded at least ten times. Its antigen is not identified. J was trimmed by 5 bases and V by 5 bases; bases with no gene match: 3. Germline lookup yields CDR1 SNHLY and CDR2 FYNNEI. The CDR3 runs to 13 residues. Samples came from axillary lymph nodes draining the breast cancer. General study findings and limits: Compared with lymph nodes, tumors were less diverse; compared with nontumor tissue, more.

This receptor was identified in a female donor with breast cancer. Some clones in this sample may be carry-over from other donors' samples. V is TRBV2 and J is TRBJ2-3; 8 bases align to TRBD2. Material: axillary lymph node tissue. CDR3 protein: CASSFGRVDTQYF. The CDR3 nucleotides read TGTGCCAGCAGTTTCGGGAGGGTAGATACGCAGTATTTT.